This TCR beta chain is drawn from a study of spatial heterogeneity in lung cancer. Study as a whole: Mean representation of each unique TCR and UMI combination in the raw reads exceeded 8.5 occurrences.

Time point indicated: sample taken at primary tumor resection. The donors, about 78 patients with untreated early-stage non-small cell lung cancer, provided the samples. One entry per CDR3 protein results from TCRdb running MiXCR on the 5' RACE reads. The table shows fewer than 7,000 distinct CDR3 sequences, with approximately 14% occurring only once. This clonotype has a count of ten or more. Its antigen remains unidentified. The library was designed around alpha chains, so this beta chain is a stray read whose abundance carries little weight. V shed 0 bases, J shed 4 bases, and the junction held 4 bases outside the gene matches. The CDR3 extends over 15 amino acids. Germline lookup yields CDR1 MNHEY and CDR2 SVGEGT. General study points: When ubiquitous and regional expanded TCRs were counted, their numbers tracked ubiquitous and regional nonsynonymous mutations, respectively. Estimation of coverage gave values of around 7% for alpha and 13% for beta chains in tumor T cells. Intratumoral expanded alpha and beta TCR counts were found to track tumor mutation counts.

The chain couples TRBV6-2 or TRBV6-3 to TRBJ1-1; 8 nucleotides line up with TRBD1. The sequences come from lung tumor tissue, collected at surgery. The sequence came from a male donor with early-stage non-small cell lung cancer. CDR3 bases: TGTGCCAGCAGTTACTCGCCAACAGGGGGCACTGAAGCTTTCTTT. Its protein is CASSYSPTGGTEAFF.